The TCR beta chain under discussion was sequenced for a study of CD8+CD57+ T cells in acquired aplastic anemia. In the study overall: Mean yield of DNA from sorted CD4+ and CD8+ cells was about 3.2 ug. As sequenced from healthy donors, CD4+ cells averaged about 10.8 million reads. Findings and limits, study-wide: For CD8+ Simpson's diversity, patients and controls showed no significant difference. Found in both controls and patients were twenty-nine CD8+ CDR3 sequences.

Points on this clonotype: What it recognizes is unknown.

Germline V gives CDR1 SGDLS, CDR2 YYNGEE. The CDR3 length is 14 residues. The ends lost 0 bases at V and 5 bases at J; junction bases unmatched: 4. TCR beta VDJ and CDR3 profiling used genomic DNA as template. TCRdb itself ran the reads through MiXCR, one entry per CDR3 protein. The sample shows about 190,000 distinct CDR3 sequences, roughly half of them seen only once. The sequenced material came from sorted CD4+, CD8+, or CD8+CD57+ T cells (not recorded which) from PBMCs. The chain has TRBV9 and TRBJ2-7; TRBD1 aligns across 8 bases. The receptor was isolated from a human donor in good health, serving as a control. The CDR3 nucleotides read TGTGCCAGCAGCGTAGCCTACAGGGGGAACGAGCAGTACTTC. It specifies CASSVAYRGNEQYF.